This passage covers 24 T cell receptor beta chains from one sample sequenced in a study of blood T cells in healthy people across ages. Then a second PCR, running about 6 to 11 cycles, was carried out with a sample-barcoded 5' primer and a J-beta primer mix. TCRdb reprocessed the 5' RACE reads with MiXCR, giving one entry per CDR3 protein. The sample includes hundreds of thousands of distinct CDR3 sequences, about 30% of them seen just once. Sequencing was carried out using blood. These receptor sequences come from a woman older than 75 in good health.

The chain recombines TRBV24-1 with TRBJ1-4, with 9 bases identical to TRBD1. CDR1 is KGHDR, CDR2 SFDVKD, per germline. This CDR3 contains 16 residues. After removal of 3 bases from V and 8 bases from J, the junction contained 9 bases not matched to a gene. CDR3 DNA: TGTGCCACCAGTGATCATGGGACAGGGATGGAGGAAAAACTGTTTTTT. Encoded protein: CATSDHGTGMEEKLFF.

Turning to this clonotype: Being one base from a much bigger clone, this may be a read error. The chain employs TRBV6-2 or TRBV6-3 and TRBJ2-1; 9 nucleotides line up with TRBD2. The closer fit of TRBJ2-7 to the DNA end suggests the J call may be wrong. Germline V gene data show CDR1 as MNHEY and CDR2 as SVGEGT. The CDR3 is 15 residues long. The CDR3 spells CASSAAGGSYNEQYF. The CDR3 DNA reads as TGTGCCAGCAGCGCAGCGGGGGGCTCCTACAATGAGCAGTACTTC.

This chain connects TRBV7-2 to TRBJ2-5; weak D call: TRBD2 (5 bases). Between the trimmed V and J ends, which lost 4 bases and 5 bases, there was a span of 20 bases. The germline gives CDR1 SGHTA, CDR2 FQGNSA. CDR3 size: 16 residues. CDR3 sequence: CASSSLYKQEAETQYF. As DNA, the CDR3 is TGTGCCAGCAGCTCCTTATATAAGCAGGAGGCCGAGACCCAGTACTTC. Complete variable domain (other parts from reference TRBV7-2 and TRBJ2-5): GAGVSQSPSNKVTEKGKDVELRCDPISGHTALYWYRQSLGQGLEFLIYFQGNSAPDKSGLPSDRFSAERTGGSVSTLTIQRTQQEDSAVYLCASSSLYKQEAETQYFGPGTRLLVL.

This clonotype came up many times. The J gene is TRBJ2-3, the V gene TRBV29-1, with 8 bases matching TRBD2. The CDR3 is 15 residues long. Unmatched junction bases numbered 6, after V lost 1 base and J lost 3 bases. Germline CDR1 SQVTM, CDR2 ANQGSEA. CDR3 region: CSVEGWRGATDTQYF. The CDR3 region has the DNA TGCAGCGTTGAAGGGTGGCGGGGGGCAACAGATACGCAGTATTTT.

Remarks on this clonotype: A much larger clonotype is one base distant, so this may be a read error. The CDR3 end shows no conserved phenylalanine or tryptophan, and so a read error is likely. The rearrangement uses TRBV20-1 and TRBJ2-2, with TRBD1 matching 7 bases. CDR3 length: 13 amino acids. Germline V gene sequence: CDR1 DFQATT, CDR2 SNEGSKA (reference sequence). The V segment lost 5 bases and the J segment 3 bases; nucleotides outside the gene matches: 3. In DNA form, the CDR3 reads TGCAGTGCTTGGGACAGCTACACCGGGGAGCTGTTTTGT. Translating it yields CSAWDSYTGELFC.

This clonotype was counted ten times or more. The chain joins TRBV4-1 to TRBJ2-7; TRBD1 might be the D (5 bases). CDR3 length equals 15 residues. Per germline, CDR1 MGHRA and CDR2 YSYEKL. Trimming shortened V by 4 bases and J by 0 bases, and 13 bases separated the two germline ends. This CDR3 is CASSREDSSSYEQYF. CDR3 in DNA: TGCGCCAGCAGCCGTGAAGACAGTAGCTCCTACGAGCAGTACTTC.

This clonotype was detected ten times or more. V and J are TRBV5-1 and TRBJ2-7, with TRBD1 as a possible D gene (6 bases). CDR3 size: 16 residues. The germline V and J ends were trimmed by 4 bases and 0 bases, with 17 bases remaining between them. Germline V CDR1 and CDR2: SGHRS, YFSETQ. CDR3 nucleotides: TGCGCCAGCAGCACCACGGCGACAGGAGGCTCCTACGAGCAGTACTTC. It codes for CASSTTATGGSYEQYF.

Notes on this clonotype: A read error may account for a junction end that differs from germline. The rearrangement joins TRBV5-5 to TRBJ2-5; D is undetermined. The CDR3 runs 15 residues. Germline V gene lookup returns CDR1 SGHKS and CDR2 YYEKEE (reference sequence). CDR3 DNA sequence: TGTGCCGGCAGCCTCGGACGGACCAGCCAAGAGACCCAGTACTTC. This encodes CAGSLGRTSQETQYF.

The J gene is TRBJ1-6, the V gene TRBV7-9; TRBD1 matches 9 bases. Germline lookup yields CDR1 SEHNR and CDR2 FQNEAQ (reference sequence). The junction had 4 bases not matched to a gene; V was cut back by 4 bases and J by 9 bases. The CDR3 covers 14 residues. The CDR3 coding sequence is TGTGCCAGCAGCTCGGGACAGGGCCCTTCACCCCTCCACTTT. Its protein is CASSSGQGPSPLHF.

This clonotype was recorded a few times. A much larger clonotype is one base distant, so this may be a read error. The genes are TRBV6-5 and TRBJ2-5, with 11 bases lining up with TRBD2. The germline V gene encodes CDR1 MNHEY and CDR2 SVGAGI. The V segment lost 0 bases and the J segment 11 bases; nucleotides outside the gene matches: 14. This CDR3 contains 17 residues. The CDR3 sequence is CASSYSSLTSGGNEQYF. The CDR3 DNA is TGTGCCAGCAGTTACTCCTCACTAACTAGCGGGGGCAATGAGCAGTACTTC.

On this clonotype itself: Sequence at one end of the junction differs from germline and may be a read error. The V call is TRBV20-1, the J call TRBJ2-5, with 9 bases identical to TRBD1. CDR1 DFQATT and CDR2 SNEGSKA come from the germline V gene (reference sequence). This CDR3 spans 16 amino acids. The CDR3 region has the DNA TGCAGTGCTAGCAATGACCGGGACAGGGCCCAAGAGACCCGGTACTTC. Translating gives CSASNDRDRAQETRYF.

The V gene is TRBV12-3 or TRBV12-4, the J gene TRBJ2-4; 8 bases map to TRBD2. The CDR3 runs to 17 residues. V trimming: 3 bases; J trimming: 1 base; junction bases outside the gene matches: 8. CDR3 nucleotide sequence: TGTGCCAGCAGTTTCACTAGCGGCTGGGTGGCCAAAAACATTCAGTACTTC. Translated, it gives CASSFTSGWVAKNIQYF.

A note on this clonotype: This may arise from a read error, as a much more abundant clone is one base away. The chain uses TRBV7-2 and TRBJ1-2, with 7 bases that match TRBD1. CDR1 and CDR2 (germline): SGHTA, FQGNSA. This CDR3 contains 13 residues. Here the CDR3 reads CAGSFQGGRGYTF. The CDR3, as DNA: TGTGCCGGCAGCTTCCAGGGGGGTCGGGGCTACACCTTC.

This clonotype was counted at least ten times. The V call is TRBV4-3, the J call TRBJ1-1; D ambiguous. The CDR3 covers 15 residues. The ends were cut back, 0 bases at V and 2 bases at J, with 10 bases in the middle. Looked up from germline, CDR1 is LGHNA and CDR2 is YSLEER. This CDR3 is CASSQDFRQNTEAFF. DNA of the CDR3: TGCGCCAGCAGCCAAGACTTCAGGCAAAACACTGAAGCTTTCTTT.

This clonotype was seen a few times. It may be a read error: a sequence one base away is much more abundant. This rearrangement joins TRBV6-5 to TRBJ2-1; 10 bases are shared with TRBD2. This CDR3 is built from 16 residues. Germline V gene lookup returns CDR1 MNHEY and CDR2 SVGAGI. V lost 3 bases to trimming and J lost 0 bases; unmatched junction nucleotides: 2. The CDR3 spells CASSYASGGSYNEQFF. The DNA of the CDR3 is TGTGCCAGCAGTTATGCTAGCGGGGGCTCCTACAATGAGCAGTTCTTC.

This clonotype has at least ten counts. CDR3 sequence reads: CASRGTSGPTGELFF. The CDR3 DNA is TGTGCCAGCAGAGGGACAAGCGGGCCTACCGGGGAGCTGTTTTTT. The chain recombines TRBV11-2 with TRBJ2-2; the D gene could be TRBD1 or TRBD2 (6 bases each). The CDR3 contains 15 residues. Trimming pared 6 bases from V and 5 bases from J, leaving 16 bases between. Germline V gene data show CDR1 as SGHAT and CDR2 as FQNNGV.

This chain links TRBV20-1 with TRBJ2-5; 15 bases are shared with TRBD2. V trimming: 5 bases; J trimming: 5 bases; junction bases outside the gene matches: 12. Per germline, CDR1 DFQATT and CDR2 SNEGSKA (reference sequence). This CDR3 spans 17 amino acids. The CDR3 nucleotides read TGCAGTGCTCCTCCCGGGACTAGCGGGGGGACTACGGAGACCCAGTACTTC. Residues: CSAPPGTSGGTTETQYF.

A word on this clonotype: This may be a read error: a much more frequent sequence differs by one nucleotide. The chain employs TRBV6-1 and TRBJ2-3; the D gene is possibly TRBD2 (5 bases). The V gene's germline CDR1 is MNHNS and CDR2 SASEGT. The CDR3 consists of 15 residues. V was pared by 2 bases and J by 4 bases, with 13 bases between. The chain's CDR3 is CASSEWELSADTQYF. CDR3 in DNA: TGTGCCAGCAGTGAATGGGAACTTAGCGCAGATACGCAGTATTTT.

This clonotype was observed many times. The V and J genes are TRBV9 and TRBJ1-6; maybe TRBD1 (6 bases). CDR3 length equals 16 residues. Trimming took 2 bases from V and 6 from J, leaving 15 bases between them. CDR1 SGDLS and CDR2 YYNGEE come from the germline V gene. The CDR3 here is CASSVFRDTSNSPLHF. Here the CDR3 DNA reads TGTGCCAGCAGCGTGTTCCGGGACACTAGTAATTCACCCCTCCACTTT.

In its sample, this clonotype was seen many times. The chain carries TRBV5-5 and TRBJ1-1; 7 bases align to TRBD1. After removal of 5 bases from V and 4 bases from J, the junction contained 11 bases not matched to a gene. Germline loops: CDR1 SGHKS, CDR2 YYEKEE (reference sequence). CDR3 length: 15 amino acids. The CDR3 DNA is TGTGCCAGCAGTACGACAGGGAAGAGATCCACTGAAGCTTTCTTT. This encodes CASSTTGKRSTEAFF.

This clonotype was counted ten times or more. Here the CDR3 DNA reads TGTGCCACCAGCAGAGATACCGGGACTAGCGGGGCTGAGACCCAGTACTTC. Translating it yields CATSRDTGTSGAETQYF. The chain carries TRBV15 and TRBJ2-5; 13 bases fit TRBD2. CDR1 is LNHNV and CDR2 is YYDKDF in the germline V gene (reference sequence). The CDR3 extends over 17 amino acids. J lost 5 bases, V lost 0 bases, and 6 bases had no gene match.

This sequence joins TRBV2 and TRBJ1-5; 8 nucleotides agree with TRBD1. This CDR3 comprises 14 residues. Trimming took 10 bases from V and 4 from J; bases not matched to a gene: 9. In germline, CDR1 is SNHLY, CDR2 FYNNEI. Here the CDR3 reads CATCRDRINQPQHF. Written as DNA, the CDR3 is TGTGCCACCTGCCGGGACAGGATAAATCAGCCCCAGCATTTT.

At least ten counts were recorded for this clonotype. The CDR3 reads CASSHFTGGRTEAFF. CDR3 coding DNA: TGTGCCAGCAGTCACTTTACGGGGGGTAGAACTGAAGCTTTCTTT. The V and J genes are TRBV12-3 or TRBV12-4 and TRBJ1-1; maybe TRBD1 (5 bases). The CDR3 runs to 15 residues. Trimming took 5 bases from V and 5 from J, leaving 18 bases between them.

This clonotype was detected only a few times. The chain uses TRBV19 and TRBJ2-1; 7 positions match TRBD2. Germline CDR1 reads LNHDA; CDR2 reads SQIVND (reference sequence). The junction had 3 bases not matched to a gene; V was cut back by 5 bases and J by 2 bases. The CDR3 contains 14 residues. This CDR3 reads CASSAGVAYNEQFF. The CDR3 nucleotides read TGTGCCAGTAGTGCGGGGGTCGCCTACAATGAGCAGTTCTTC.